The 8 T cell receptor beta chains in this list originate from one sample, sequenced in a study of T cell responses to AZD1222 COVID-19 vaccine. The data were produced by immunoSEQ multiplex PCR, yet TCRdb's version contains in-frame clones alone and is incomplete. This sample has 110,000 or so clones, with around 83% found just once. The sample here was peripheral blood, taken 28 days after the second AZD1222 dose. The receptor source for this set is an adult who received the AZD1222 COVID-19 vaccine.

CDR3 in amino acids: CASSQVTGIADTQYF. The CDR3 DNA reads TGCGCCAGCAGCCAAGTAACAGGGATCGCAGATACGCAGTATTTT. This rearrangement joins TRBV4-1 to TRBJ2-3; tentative D call: TRBD1 (6 bases). Germline CDR1 reads MGHRA; CDR2 reads YSYEKL. V was shortened by 1 base and J by 4 bases, with 12 bases between the two germline ends. CDR3 size: 15 residues.

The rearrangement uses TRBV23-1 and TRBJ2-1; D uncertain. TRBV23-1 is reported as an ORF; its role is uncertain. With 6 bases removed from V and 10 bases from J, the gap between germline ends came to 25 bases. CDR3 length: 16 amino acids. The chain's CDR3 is CASRVGGRRAGKEQFF. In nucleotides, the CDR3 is TGCGCCAGCAGGGTAGGCGGACGACGGGCTGGGAAGGAGCAGTTCTTC.

The CDR3 DNA is TGTGCCACCAGTGATTTACAGGGTTACACAGATACGCAGTATTTT. Translation: CATSDLQGYTDTQYF. The chain recombines TRBV24-1 with TRBJ2-3, with a tentative D call TRBD1 (6 bases). The CDR3 totals 15 residues. The germline CDR1 and CDR2 sequences are KGHDR and SFDVKD. Trimming took 1 base from V and 2 from J, leaving 9 bases between them.

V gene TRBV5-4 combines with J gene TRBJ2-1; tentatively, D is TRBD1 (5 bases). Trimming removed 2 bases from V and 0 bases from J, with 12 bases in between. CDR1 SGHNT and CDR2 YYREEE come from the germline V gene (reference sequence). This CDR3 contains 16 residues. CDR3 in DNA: TGTGCCAGCAGCTTAGCTAATACAGGCTCCTACAATGAGCAGTTCTTC. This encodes CASSLANTGSYNEQFF.

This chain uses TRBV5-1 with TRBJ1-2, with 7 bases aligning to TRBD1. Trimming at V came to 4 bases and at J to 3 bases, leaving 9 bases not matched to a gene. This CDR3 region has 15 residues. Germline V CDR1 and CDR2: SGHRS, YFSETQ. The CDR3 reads CASSLTGDFDYGYTF. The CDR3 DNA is TGCGCCAGCAGCCTTACAGGGGATTTTGACTATGGCTACACCTTC.

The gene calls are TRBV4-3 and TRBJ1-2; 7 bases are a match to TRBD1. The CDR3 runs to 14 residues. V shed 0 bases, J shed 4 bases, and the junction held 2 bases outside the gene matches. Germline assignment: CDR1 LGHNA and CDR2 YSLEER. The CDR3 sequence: CASSQEDRVYGYTF. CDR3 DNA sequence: TGCGCCAGCAGCCAAGAAGACAGGGTCTATGGCTACACCTTC.

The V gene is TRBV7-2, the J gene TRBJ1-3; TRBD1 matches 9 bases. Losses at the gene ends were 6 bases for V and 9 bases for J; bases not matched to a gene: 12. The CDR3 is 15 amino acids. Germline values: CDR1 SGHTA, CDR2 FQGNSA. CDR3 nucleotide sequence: TGTGCCAGCAGTCCGACCGGGACAGGGTCCGGCACCATATATTTT. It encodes CASSPTGTGSGTIYF.

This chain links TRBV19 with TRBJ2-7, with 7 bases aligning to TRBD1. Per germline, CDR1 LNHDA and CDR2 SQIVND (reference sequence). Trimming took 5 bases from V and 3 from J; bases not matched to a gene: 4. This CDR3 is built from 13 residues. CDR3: CASSRDRDYEQYF. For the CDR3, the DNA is TGTGCCAGTAGTCGGGACAGAGACTACGAGCAGTACTTC.